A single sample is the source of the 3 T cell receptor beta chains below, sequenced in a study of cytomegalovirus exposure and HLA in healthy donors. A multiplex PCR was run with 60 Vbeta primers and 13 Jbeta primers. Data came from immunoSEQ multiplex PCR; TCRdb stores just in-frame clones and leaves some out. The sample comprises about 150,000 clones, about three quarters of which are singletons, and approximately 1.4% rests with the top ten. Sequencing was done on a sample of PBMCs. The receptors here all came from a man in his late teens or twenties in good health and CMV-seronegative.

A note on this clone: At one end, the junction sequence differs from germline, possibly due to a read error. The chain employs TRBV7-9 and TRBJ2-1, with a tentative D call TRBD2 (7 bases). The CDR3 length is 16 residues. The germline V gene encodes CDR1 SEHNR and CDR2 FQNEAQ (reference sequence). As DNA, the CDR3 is TGTTCCAGCAGCTTAGTGATGGCAGGGGAGGGGAATGAGCAGTTCTTC. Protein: CSSSLVMAGEGNEQFF.

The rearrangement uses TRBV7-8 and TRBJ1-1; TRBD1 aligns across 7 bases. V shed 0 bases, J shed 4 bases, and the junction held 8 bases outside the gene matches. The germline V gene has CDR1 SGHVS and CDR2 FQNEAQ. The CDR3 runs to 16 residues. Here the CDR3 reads CASSLAPGDRTTEAFF. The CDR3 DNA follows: TGTGCCAGCAGCTTAGCGCCAGGGGACAGAACCACTGAAGCTTTCTTT.

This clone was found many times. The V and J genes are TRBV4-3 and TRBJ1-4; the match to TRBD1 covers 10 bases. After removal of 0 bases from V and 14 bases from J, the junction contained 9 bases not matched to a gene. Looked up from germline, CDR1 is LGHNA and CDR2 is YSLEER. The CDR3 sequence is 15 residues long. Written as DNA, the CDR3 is TGCGCCAGCAGCCAAGAGCGGACAGGGGGGAGCCGGCTGTTTTTT. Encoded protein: CASSQERTGGSRLFF.